The T cell receptor beta chain under discussion was sequenced for a study of T cell repertoires in cytomegalovirus infection. Study as a whole: Both a matching HLA type and CMV infection were indicated by public TCR beta signatures. Study observations and caveats: Cumulative frequency (of public TCR beta family members) identified carriers of CMV plus the relevant HLA.

In this sample, this clonotype turned up many times. Its antigen remains unidentified. MiXCR was run by TCRdb on the reads, yielding one entry per CDR3 protein. The sample lists around 130,000 distinct CDR3 sequences; about 10% were seen once. The clonotype comes from a human donor in good health (CMV status not recorded). Some clones in this sample may be carry-over from other donors' samples. The sequencing sample was made of PBMCs.

CDR3 bases: TGCAGTGCTCAAAGTGGGGGGCTGAATGAGCAGTTCTTC. Its protein is CSAQSGGLNEQFF. The gene calls are TRBV20-1 and TRBJ2-1; the D call may be TRBD1 or TRBD2 (6 bases each). The CDR3 runs to 13 residues. CDR1 and CDR2 (germline): DFQATT, SNEGSKA (reference sequence). Trimming stripped 5 bases from V and 7 bases from J, with 15 bases between.